This TCR beta chain was sequenced for a study of blood T cell repertoires in COVID-19. For the study at large: There were acute and convalescent COVID-19 samples, and they came from the United States, Italy and Spain. From T cells, B-cell-depleted T cells, or PBMCs came the material, which was cDNA or gDNA.

Sequencing was performed with immunoSEQ multiplex PCR; in TCRdb, only in-frame clones are kept and a portion is missing. The sample carries nearly 250,000 clones, around 86% recorded once. Participants spanned ages about 18 to 89 years and resided in 20 to 30 US areas. Participants had their cohort set by participant-reported clinical history. Germline CDR1 MDHEN, CDR2 SYDVKM. The ends were cut back, 6 bases at V and 12 bases at J, with 23 bases in the middle. CDR3 length equals 15 residues. This sequence joins TRBV28 and TRBJ1-4, with D perhaps TRBD1 (5 bases). This TCR was sampled from a woman between 50 and 59 years old who had recovered from COVID-19. The sequenced sample was PBMCs or T cells enriched from blood (not recorded which). The CDR3 nucleotides read TGTGCCAGCAGAGAAGCGACAGTCCGATACCCGCAACTGTTTTTT. This translates into CASREATVRYPQLFF.